This T cell receptor beta chain appears in the sequencing data of a study of T cells after yellow fever vaccination. Study outcomes and limitations: Clones that expanded after primary vaccination mostly reappeared after the booster (approximately 96% CD4, about 91% CD8).

To note about this clonotype: Its target is not known.

TCRdb reprocessed the 5' RACE reads with MiXCR, giving one entry per CDR3 protein. The table includes 620,000 or so distinct CDR3 sequences, around 17% detected once. Germline lookup yields CDR1 SGHTA and CDR2 FQGNSA. V dropped 2 bases and J dropped 6 bases, with 6 bases sitting between them. The CDR3 runs 12 residues. The chain has TRBV7-2 and TRBJ2-3, with no clear D. Specimen: PBMCs, collected more than 4 days after the first yellow fever vaccination. The TCR originated in a man between 18 and 35 years old who received the YFV17D yellow fever vaccine. The CDR3 region is CASSLRLDTQYF. In DNA form, the CDR3 reads TGTGCCAGCAGCTTACGGCTTGATACGCAGTATTTT.